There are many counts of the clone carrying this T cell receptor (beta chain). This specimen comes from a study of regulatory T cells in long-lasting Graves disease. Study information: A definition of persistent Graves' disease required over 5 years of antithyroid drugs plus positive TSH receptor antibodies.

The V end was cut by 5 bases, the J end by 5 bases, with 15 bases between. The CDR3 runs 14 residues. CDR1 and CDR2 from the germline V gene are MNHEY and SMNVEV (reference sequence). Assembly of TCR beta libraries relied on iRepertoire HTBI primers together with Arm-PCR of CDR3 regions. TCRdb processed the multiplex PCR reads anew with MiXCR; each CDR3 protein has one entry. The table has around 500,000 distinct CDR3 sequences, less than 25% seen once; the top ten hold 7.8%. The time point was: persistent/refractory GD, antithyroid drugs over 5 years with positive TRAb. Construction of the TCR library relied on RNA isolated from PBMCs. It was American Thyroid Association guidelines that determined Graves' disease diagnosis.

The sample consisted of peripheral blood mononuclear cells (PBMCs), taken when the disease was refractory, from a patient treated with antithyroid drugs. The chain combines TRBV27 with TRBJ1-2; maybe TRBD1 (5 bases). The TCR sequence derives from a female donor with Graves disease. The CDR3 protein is CASSQTWDGYGYTF. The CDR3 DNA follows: TGTGCCAGCAGTCAAACCTGGGACGGATATGGCTACACCTTC.